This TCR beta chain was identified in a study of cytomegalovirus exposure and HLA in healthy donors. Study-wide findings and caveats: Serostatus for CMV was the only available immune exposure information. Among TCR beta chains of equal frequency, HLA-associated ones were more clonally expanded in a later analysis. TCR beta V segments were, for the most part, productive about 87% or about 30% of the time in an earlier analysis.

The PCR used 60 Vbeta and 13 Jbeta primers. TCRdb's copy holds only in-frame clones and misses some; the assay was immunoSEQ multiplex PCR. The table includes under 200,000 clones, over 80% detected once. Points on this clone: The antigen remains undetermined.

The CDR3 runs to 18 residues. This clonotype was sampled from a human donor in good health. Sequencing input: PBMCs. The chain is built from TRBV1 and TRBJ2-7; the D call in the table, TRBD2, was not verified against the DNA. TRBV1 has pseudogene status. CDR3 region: CTSSQDGWGLPPHHEQYF. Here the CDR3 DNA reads TGCACCAGCAGCCAAGACGGTTGGGGACTACCACCTCACCACGAGCAGTACTTC.